Shown below are 10 T cell receptor beta chains from a single sample sequenced in a study of regulatory T cells in long-lasting Graves disease. Combining iRepertoire HTBI primers with Arm-PCR of CDR3 regions, the authors built TCR beta libraries. Each CDR3 protein gets one entry after TCRdb re-called the multiplex PCR reads with MiXCR. The sample carries 350,000 to 500,000 distinct CDR3 sequences, approximately 16% recorded once. As for time point: newly diagnosed GD, antithyroid drugs for less than 3 months. With RNA extracted from PBMCs as input, the TCR library was made. This sample also belongs to another study, concerning T cells in Graves' hyperthyroidism and ophthalmopathy.

The starting material was peripheral blood mononuclear cells (PBMCs), obtained at new diagnosis, from a patient treated with antithyroid drugs. These receptors all come from a woman between 18 and 30 years old with Graves disease.

On this clonotype: Its ends do not fully match the called genes, so a read error is possible. The chain links TRBV7-8 to TRBJ2-7; maybe TRBD2 (6 bases). The CDR3 has 14 residues. Germline V gene data show CDR1 as SGHVS and CDR2 as FQNEAQ. The CDR3 region is CAGSLSAGRPEQYF. In nucleotides, the CDR3 is TGTGCCGGCAGCTTATCGGCGGGACGCCCCGAGCAGTACTTC.

The rearrangement uses TRBV24-1 and TRBJ2-7; 8 bases fit TRBD1. Germline CDR1 reads KGHDR; CDR2 reads SFDVKD. The J segment lost 2 bases and the V segment lost 3 bases, leaving 5 bases of the junction unmatched. The CDR3 is 15 residues long. CDR3 region: CATSDPKTGAYEQYF. The CDR3 DNA follows: TGTGCCACCAGTGATCCAAAGACAGGGGCCTACGAGCAGTACTTC.

In its sample, this clonotype was seen many times. The rearrangement uses TRBV15 and TRBJ1-1, with a tentative D call TRBD1 (6 bases). The V end was cut by 9 bases, the J end by 3 bases, with 11 bases between. The CDR3 contains 12 residues. Germline V CDR1 and CDR2: LNHNV, YYDKDF (reference sequence). The CDR3, as DNA: TGTGCCACTTCGAGGGGGGACACTGAAGCTTTCTTT. Its protein is CATSRGDTEAFF.

This clonotype was recorded a few times. The V and J genes are TRBV6-1 and TRBJ1-5; D is uncertain. CDR1 is MNHNS and CDR2 is SASEGT in the germline V gene. The CDR3 consists of 13 residues. Trimming removed 6 bases from V and 4 bases from J, with 10 bases in between. Here the CDR3 reads CASSLAVNQPQHF. CDR3 nucleotide sequence: TGTGCCAGCAGCTTAGCAGTAAATCAGCCCCAGCATTTT.

About this clonotype: With a much larger clone just one base away, this may be a read error. The CDR3: CASGEVGDYGYTF. The CDR3 bases are TGTGCCAGCGGTGAAGTAGGCGACTATGGCTACACCTTC. The J gene is TRBJ1-2, the V gene TRBV2; D not resolved. Germline-derived CDR1 and CDR2 are SNHLY and FYNNEI. This CDR3 has 13 residues.

This clonotype was observed many times. The chain couples TRBV7-3 to TRBJ2-5; D is uncertain. Trimming left V 3 bases short and J 5 bases short, with 16 bases between. CDR1 SGHTA and CDR2 FQGTGA come from the germline V gene. CDR3 size: 15 residues. Here the CDR3 DNA reads TGTGCCAGCAGCTTTACCGGTAGCCTGGGGGAGACCCAGTACTTC. As protein: CASSFTGSLGETQYF. Variable domain in full (rest from reference TRBV7-3 and TRBJ2-5): GAGVSQTPSNKVTEKGKYVELRCDPISGHTALYWYRQSLGQGPEFLIYFQGTGAADDSGLPNDRFFAVRPEGSVSTLKIQRTERGDSAVYLCASSFTGSLGETQYFGPGTRLLVL.

This clonotype was seen ten or more times. The rearrangement joins TRBV11-2 to TRBJ2-1, with TRBD2 matching over 7 bases. Trimming cost V 3 bases and J 4 bases; bases outside gene matches: 9. The CDR3 extends over 16 amino acids. Germline V CDR1 and CDR2: SGHAT, FQNNGV. The CDR3 DNA reads TGTGCCAGCAGCTTCACCACGGGAGGACCTTACAATGAGCAGTTCTTC. Residues: CASSFTTGGPYNEQFF.

This clonotype was seen repeatedly, ten times or more. The final CDR3 position lacks the conserved phenylalanine or tryptophan, pointing to a likely read error. The DNA is omitted, as the CDR3 cannot be located on it reliably, and the CDR3 follows TCRdb's listing. V gene TRBV12-3 or TRBV12-4 combines with J gene TRBJ2-3; the D call in the table, TRBD2, was not verified against the DNA. The CDR3 length is 13 residues, termini included. The CDR3 region is CASSTRTSGSVYI.

The J gene is TRBJ2-1, the V gene TRBV5-4; D unclear. Looked up from germline, CDR1 is SGHNT and CDR2 is YYREEE (reference sequence). The CDR3 is 15 amino acids. Trimming left V 3 bases short and J 1 base short, with 11 bases between. CDR3 nucleotides: TGTGCCAGCAGCTCCCAGGTGGGGTCCTACAATGAGCAGTTCTTC. Amino acid sequence: CASSSQVGSYNEQFF.

The genes are TRBV5-1 and TRBJ2-5; a possible D gene is TRBD1 (6 bases). Germline CDR1 is SGHRS and CDR2 is YFSETQ. This CDR3 comprises 15 residues. V was shortened by 4 bases and J by 5 bases, with 18 bases between the two germline ends. CDR3 bases: TGCGCCAGCAGCCCCGGCACAGGGTGGCAGGAGACCCAGTACTTC. Translating gives CASSPGTGWQETQYF.